The rows below give T cell receptor beta chains drawn from one sample of a study of blood T cells in healthy people across ages. TCRdb re-analysed the 5' RACE reads in MiXCR, keeping a single row per CDR3 protein. The sample records fewer than 1,000,000 distinct CDR3 sequences, roughly 44% being singletons. The sequencing input was blood. These receptors all stem from a man aged 60 to 75 in good health. Both conserved end residues are part of each CDR3. Each record gives: V gene, J gene, CDR3 length, clone size, D gene, CDR3 protein, CDR3 DNA. The D gene is left open where the match is weak. Size tells how often a clone was seen (once, few, many) or the class of an expanded clone, and some rows leave it out.

v_gene: TRBV5-1; j_gene: TRBJ2-7; len: 12; abundance: many; d_gene: -; CDR3aa: CASSLEGYEQYF; CDR3nt: TGCGCCAGCAGCTTGGAGGGCTACGAGCAGTACTTC
v_gene: TRBV7-2; j_gene: TRBJ2-1; len: 13; abundance: -; d_gene: -; CDR3aa: CASSQDWRNGQFF; CDR3nt: TGTGCCAGCAGCCAGGATTGGCGCAATGGGCAGTTCTTC
v_gene: TRBV12-3/TRBV12-4; j_gene: TRBJ2-7; len: 13; abundance: -; d_gene: -; CDR3aa: CASLQGGTYEQYF; CDR3nt: TGTGCCAGCCTACAGGGCGGGACCTACGAGCAGTACTTC
v_gene: TRBV15; j_gene: TRBJ1-4; len: 16; abundance: once; d_gene: TRBD1; CDR3aa: CATSRATGGGNEKLFF; CDR3nt: TGTGCCACCAGCAGAGCCACAGGGGGGGGTAATGAAAAACTGTTTTTT
v_gene: TRBV14; j_gene: TRBJ1-2; len: 15; abundance: -; d_gene: -; CDR3aa: CASSGSTDLNYGYTF; CDR3nt: TGTGCCAGCAGTGGCAGCACAGACCTCAACTATGGCTACACCTTC
v_gene: TRBV25-1; j_gene: TRBJ2-2; len: 15; abundance: -; d_gene: -; CDR3aa: CASSEETGYTGELFF; CDR3nt: TGTGCCAGCAGTGAAGAAACAGGGTACACCGGGGAGCTGTTTTTT
v_gene: TRBV4-3; j_gene: TRBJ2-3; len: 17; abundance: -; d_gene: TRBD2; CDR3aa: CASSQDPSGGASDTQYF; CDR3nt: TGCGCCAGCAGCCAAGATCCTAGCGGGGGGGCCTCAGATACGCAGTATTTT
v_gene: TRBV28; j_gene: TRBJ2-7; len: 15; abundance: -; d_gene: -; CDR3aa: CASSYSRTGSFEQYF; CDR3nt: TGTGCCAGCAGTTACTCTAGGACCGGTTCCTTCGAGCAGTACTTC
v_gene: TRBV27; j_gene: TRBJ2-1; len: 15; abundance: -; d_gene: TRBD2; CDR3aa: CACSGRGSSYNEQFF; CDR3nt: TGTGCCTGCAGCGGGAGGGGGAGCTCCTACAATGAGCAGTTCTTC
v_gene: TRBV5-1; j_gene: TRBJ2-7; len: 13; abundance: many; d_gene: TRBD1; CDR3aa: CASSLGQGNEQYF; CDR3nt: TGCGCCAGCAGCTTGGGACAGGGGAACGAGCAGTACTTC
v_gene: TRBV27; j_gene: TRBJ1-5; len: 12; abundance: -; d_gene: -; CDR3aa: CASGGRGQPQHF; CDR3nt: TGTGCCAGCGGGGGGAGAGGGCAGCCCCAGCATTTT
v_gene: TRBV7-3; j_gene: TRBJ2-3; len: 14; abundance: -; d_gene: -; CDR3aa: CASSLTNAQDTQYF; CDR3nt: TGTGCCAGCAGCTTAACTAACGCCCAGGATACGCAGTATTTT
v_gene: TRBV7-8; j_gene: TRBJ1-5; len: 15; abundance: -; d_gene: -; CDR3aa: CASSREQGRAAPQHF; CDR3nt: TGTGCCAGCAGCCGAGAACAGGGCCGGGCGGCGCCCCAGCATTTT
v_gene: TRBV11-1; j_gene: TRBJ2-1; len: 15; abundance: many; d_gene: -; CDR3aa: CASSSWTALFNEQFF; CDR3nt: TGTGCCAGCAGCTCCTGGACAGCGCTCTTCAATGAGCAGTTCTTC
v_gene: TRBV29-1; j_gene: TRBJ2-7; len: 15; abundance: -; d_gene: TRBD1; CDR3aa: CSVEGGQKSSYEQYF; CDR3nt: TGCAGCGTTGAAGGGGGACAGAAGAGCTCCTACGAGCAGTACTTC
v_gene: TRBV7-6; j_gene: TRBJ2-7; len: 14; abundance: -; d_gene: -; CDR3aa: CASSHRTDPYEQYF; CDR3nt: TGTGCCAGCAGCCACCGGACGGACCCCTACGAGCAGTACTTC
v_gene: TRBV21-1; j_gene: TRBJ2-7; len: 14; abundance: -; d_gene: -; CDR3aa: CASISGTYSYEQYF; CDR3nt: TGTGCCAGCATTTCCGGGACTTACTCCTACGAGCAGTACTTC
v_gene: TRBV3-1; j_gene: TRBJ2-4; len: 12; abundance: many; d_gene: -; CDR3aa: CASSQDRNIQYF; CDR3nt: TGTGCCAGCAGCCAAGACCGGAACATTCAGTACTTC
v_gene: TRBV20-1; j_gene: TRBJ1-2; len: 14; abundance: -; d_gene: -; CDR3aa: CSARTKGGFDGYTF; CDR3nt: TGCAGTGCTAGAACGAAGGGGGGATTCGATGGCTACACCTTC
v_gene: TRBV20-1; j_gene: TRBJ2-7; len: 16; abundance: few; d_gene: TRBD2; CDR3aa: CSATQRLAGAGYEQYF; CDR3nt: TGCAGTGCTACACAAAGGCTAGCGGGGGCGGGGTACGAGCAGTACTTC
v_gene: TRBV12-3/TRBV12-4; j_gene: TRBJ2-7; len: 11; abundance: many; d_gene: -; CDR3aa: CASSFEYEQYF; CDR3nt: TGTGCCAGCAGCTTTGAGTACGAGCAGTACTTC
v_gene: TRBV29-1; j_gene: TRBJ1-5; len: 13; abundance: once; d_gene: -; CDR3aa: CSAGEPSRGRQHF; CDR3nt: TGCAGCGCAGGAGAGCCCTCAAGGGGCCGTCAGCATTTT
v_gene: TRBV28; j_gene: TRBJ2-5; len: 13; abundance: few; d_gene: -; CDR3aa: CASQGQGRETQYF; CDR3nt: TGTGCCAGCCAGGGGCAGGGACGAGAGACCCAGTACTTC
v_gene: TRBV6-2/TRBV6-3; j_gene: TRBJ2-3; len: 14; abundance: -; d_gene: -; CDR3aa: CASSYSTGSDTQYF; CDR3nt: TGTGCCAGCAGTTACTCAACAGGTTCCGATACGCAGTATTTT